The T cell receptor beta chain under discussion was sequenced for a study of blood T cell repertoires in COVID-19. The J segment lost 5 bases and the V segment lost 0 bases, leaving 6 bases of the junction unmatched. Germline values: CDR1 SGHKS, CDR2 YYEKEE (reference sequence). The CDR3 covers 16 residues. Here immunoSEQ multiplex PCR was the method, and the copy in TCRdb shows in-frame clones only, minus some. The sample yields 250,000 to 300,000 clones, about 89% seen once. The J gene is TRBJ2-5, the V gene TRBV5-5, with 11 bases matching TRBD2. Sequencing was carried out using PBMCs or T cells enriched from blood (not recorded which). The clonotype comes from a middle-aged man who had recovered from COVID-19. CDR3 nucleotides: TGTGCCAGCAGCTTGGGAGCTAGCGGGGGGAGGGAGACCCAGTACTTC. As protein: CASSLGASGGRETQYF.